These 3 T cell receptor beta chains were sequenced from one sample in a study of regulatory T cells in long-lasting Graves disease. The time point was: persistent/refractory GD, antithyroid drugs over 5 years with positive TRAb. Making the TCR library involved RNA that had been extracted from PBMCs. Arm-PCR of CDR3 regions with iRepertoire HTBI primers generated TCR beta libraries. TCRdb called the multiplex PCR reads again in MiXCR, with one record for every CDR3 protein. The top ten clones hold about a quarter of a sample with approximately 440,000 distinct CDR3 sequences, about 20% of them seen once. Sequenced material: peripheral blood mononuclear cells (PBMCs), taken when the disease was refractory, from a patient treated with antithyroid drugs. The receptors derive from a female donor with Graves disease.

The chain couples TRBV6-5 to TRBJ2-7; D is unresolved. The CDR3 totals 13 residues. The V and J ends lost 2 bases and 4 bases respectively, with 9 bases between them. Germline V lookup: CDR1 MNHEY, CDR2 SVGAGI. This chain's CDR3 is CASSYPPDYEQYF. The CDR3 coding sequence is TGTGCCAGCAGTTACCCCCCCGATTACGAGCAGTACTTC.

Ten or more counts support this clonotype. This sequence joins TRBV2 and TRBJ2-7, with 11 nucleotides matching TRBD2. After removal of 7 bases from V and 3 bases from J, the junction contained 5 bases not matched to a gene. The CDR3 consists of 14 residues. The V gene's germline CDR1 is SNHLY and CDR2 FYNNEI. CDR3 amino acids: CASTVAGGDYEQYF. CDR3 sequence (DNA): TGTGCCAGCACAGTAGCGGGAGGGGACTACGAGCAGTACTTC.

This clonotype has a count of ten or more. The chain couples TRBV6-1 to TRBJ2-7; D tentatively fits TRBD1 or TRBD2 (5 bases each). Germline V lookup: CDR1 MNHNS, CDR2 SASEGT. V dropped 6 bases and J dropped 2 bases, with 14 bases sitting between them. The CDR3 sequence is 14 residues long. The chain's CDR3 is CASSQGRAPYEQYF. CDR3 DNA sequence: TGTGCCAGCAGCCAGGGACGGGCACCCTACGAGCAGTACTTC.